The 21 T cell receptor beta chains given below trace back to one sample, sequenced in a study of blood T cell repertoires in COVID-19. Sequencing was performed with immunoSEQ multiplex PCR; in TCRdb, only in-frame clones are kept and a portion is missing. Of roughly 79,000 clones in the sample, 70% to 90% are singletons; the top ten hold 4% to 5.5%. Sequencing was done on a sample of peripheral blood. The origin of the receptors is a man aged 50-60 years with active COVID-19.

The rearrangement links TRBV5-1 to TRBJ2-5, with D possibly being TRBD2 (6 bases). The CDR3 has 14 residues. Per germline, CDR1 SGHRS and CDR2 YFSETQ. Trimming shortened V by 5 bases and J by 1 base, and 12 bases separated the two germline ends. For the CDR3, the DNA is TGCGCCAGCAGTCTCGCCGGGAGCCAAGAGACCCAGTACTTC. Protein: CASSLAGSQETQYF. Complete variable domain (other parts from reference TRBV5-1 and TRBJ2-5): KAGVTQTPRYLIKTRGQQVTLSCSPISGHRSVSWYQQTPGQGLQFLFEYFSETQRNKGNFPGRFSGRQFSNSRSEMNVSTLELGDSALYLCASSLAGSQETQYFGPGTRLLVL.

This clone was seen once. V and J are TRBV20-1 and TRBJ2-1; the D is unclear. Per germline, CDR1 DFQATT and CDR2 SNEGSKA (reference sequence). V shed 7 bases and J shed 3 bases, with 7 bases lying between them. The length of the CDR3 is 11 residues. CDR3 residues: CSVQRYNEQFF. The CDR3 coding sequence is TGCAGTGTGCAGCGCTACAATGAGCAGTTCTTC.

V gene TRBV7-8 combines with J gene TRBJ2-1, with unresolved D. CDR3 length equals 13 residues. The V gene lost 5 bases and the J gene lost 15 bases, with 20 bases spanning the gap. Germline V CDR1 and CDR2: SGHVS, FQNEAQ. DNA of the CDR3: TGTGCCAGCAGCCGGAATACAGCTACCTGGCCGTTCTTC. It is translated as CASSRNTATWPFF.

The rearrangement uses TRBV11-3 and TRBJ2-2, with TRBD2 as a possible D gene (7 bases). The CDR3 is made up of 15 amino acids. V was cut by 3 bases and J by 6 bases, with 14 bases left in between. Germline CDR1 reads SGHNT; CDR2 reads YENEEA. As DNA, the CDR3 is TGTGCCAGCAGCTTGGGGGGGCGCTTAGCCGGGGAGCTGTTTTTT. It is translated as CASSLGGRLAGELFF.

V is TRBV12-3 or TRBV12-4 and J is TRBJ2-5; TRBD1 aligns across 7 bases. Trimming at V came to 2 bases and at J to 5 bases, leaving 2 bases not matched to a gene. The CDR3 runs 13 residues. As DNA, the CDR3 is TGTGCCAGCAGTTTAAGGGGGCAGGAGACCCAGTACTTC. The encoded protein is CASSLRGQETQYF.

The table lists this clone with a few counts. The chain carries TRBV4-3 and TRBJ2-2; the match to TRBD2 covers 12 bases. With 6 bases clipped from V and 7 bases from J, the junction kept 9 bases outside the gene matches. The germline CDR1 and CDR2 sequences are LGHNA and YSLEER. This CDR3 is built from 16 residues. The CDR3 DNA reads as TGCGCCAGCAGTCGGCGGACTAGCGGGAAAGGCGGGGAGCTGTTTTTT. This codes for CASSRRTSGKGGELFF.

The CDR3 protein is CASSLTARTSPLHF. The CDR3 region has the DNA TGTGCCAGCAGCTTGACAGCAAGAACTTCACCCCTCCACTTT. This chain uses TRBV5-5 with TRBJ1-6; no definite D call. CDR3 size: 14 residues. Germline CDR1 is SGHKS and CDR2 is YYEKEE (reference sequence). The ends were cut back, 1 base at V and 9 bases at J, with 11 bases in the middle.

This chain uses TRBV5-6 with TRBJ1-2; a weak D match, TRBD1 (5 bases). V dropped 4 bases and J dropped 8 bases, with 18 bases sitting between them. The CDR3 runs 14 residues. Germline V gives CDR1 SGHDT, CDR2 YYEEEE. CDR3: CASSRGFESGGYTF. The DNA of the CDR3 is TGTGCCAGCAGCCGGGGGTTTGAGTCGGGAGGCTACACCTTC.

CDR3 in amino acids: CASSVAGGNQPQHF. DNA of the CDR3: TGTGCCAGCAGTGTGGCAGGGGGAAATCAGCCCCAGCATTTT. J is TRBJ1-5 and V is TRBV2, with 7 bases that match TRBD1. The CDR3 sequence is 14 residues long. Germline CDR1 is SNHLY and CDR2 is FYNNEI. J lost 4 bases, V lost 4 bases, and 4 bases had no gene match.

This chain uses TRBV7-9 with TRBJ1-5; TRBD1 agrees at 8 bases. The CDR3 spans 14 residues. The V gene's germline CDR1 is SEHNR and CDR2 FQNEAQ (reference sequence). V gave up 4 bases and J gave up 7 bases; unmatched junction bases: 6. CDR3 DNA: TGTGCCAGCAGCTCTTCGACAGGGGAACAGCCCCAGCATTTT. Amino acid sequence: CASSSSTGEQPQHF.

The chain links TRBV5-1 to TRBJ2-2; no clear D gene. Looked up from germline, CDR1 is SGHRS and CDR2 is YFSETQ. The CDR3 extends over 14 amino acids. V was cut by 0 bases and J by 6 bases, with 9 bases left in between. The CDR3: CASSLGLVAGELFF. The DNA for the CDR3 is TGCGCCAGCAGCTTGGGTCTAGTCGCCGGGGAGCTGTTTTTT.

This chain connects TRBV28 to TRBJ1-1; tentatively, D is TRBD1 (6 bases). This CDR3 comprises 15 residues. In germline, CDR1 is MDHEN, CDR2 SYDVKM. V lost 6 bases and J 2 bases, leaving 16 bases between the germline ends. CDR3 in amino acids: CASRPIRTVNTEAFF. CDR3 nucleotides: TGTGCCAGCAGGCCGATACGGACAGTCAACACTGAAGCTTTCTTT.

For the CDR3, the DNA is TGTGCCAGTACCCGACTAGCGGGTCCTTCCTTTTACGAGCAGTACTTC. It yields the protein CASTRLAGPSFYEQYF. The chain employs TRBV28 and TRBJ2-7; TRBD2 aligns across 10 bases. V was clipped by 9 bases and J by 4 bases; unmatched bases: 15. Germline V gives CDR1 MDHEN, CDR2 SYDVKM. This CDR3 region has 16 residues.

The chain uses TRBV5-4 and TRBJ2-1, with 8 bases fitting TRBD1. Germline CDR1 is SGHNT and CDR2 is YYREEE (reference sequence). Unmatched junction bases numbered 7, after V lost 0 bases and J lost 8 bases. The length of the CDR3 is 15 residues. As DNA, the CDR3 is TGTGCCAGCAGCTTGGGTGGACAGGGTACGCATGAGCAGTTCTTC. Amino acid sequence: CASSLGGQGTHEQFF.

The rearrangement links TRBV18 to TRBJ1-1; the D is unclear. The CDR3 spans 12 residues. Trimming cost V 0 bases and J 10 bases, with 9 bases left between them. Germline CDR1 KGHSH, CDR2 LQKENI. The CDR3 protein is CASSPPAGSAFF. CDR3 sequence (DNA): TGTGCCAGCTCACCACCAGCGGGGTCAGCTTTCTTT.

The chain uses TRBV10-3 and TRBJ2-1, with D hard to call. This CDR3 contains 12 residues. Trimming took 4 bases from V and 7 from J, leaving 8 bases between them. The germline V gene has CDR1 ENHRY and CDR2 SYGVKD. This CDR3 is CAISANTNEQFF. DNA for the CDR3: TGTGCCATCAGTGCGAACACAAATGAGCAGTTCTTC.

J is TRBJ2-7 and V is TRBV27, with D perhaps TRBD2 (5 bases). V gave up 5 bases and J gave up 0 bases, with 11 bases separating them. This CDR3 contains 14 residues. The germline V gene encodes CDR1 MNHEY and CDR2 SMNVEV (reference sequence). CDR3 protein: CASSLDWSSYEQYF. The DNA of the CDR3 is TGTGCCAGCAGTCTGGACTGGAGCTCCTACGAGCAGTACTTC.

This clone was recorded only once. V usage is TRBV3-1 (or the pseudogene TRBV3-2) and J usage is TRBJ2-5; no clear D gene. This CDR3 comprises 13 residues. CDR1 LGHDT and CDR2 YNNKEL come from the germline V gene (reference sequence). V lost 1 base to trimming and J lost 6 bases, with 9 bases between them. The CDR3 bases are TGTGCCAGCAGCCAAGCCCTAGTCAAGACCCAGTACTTC. Translated: CASSQALVKTQYF.

Concerning this clone: The sample contains more than one DNA sequence encoding this CDR3. J is TRBJ1-3 and V is TRBV5-1; TRBD1 matches at 7 bases. V was pared by 1 base and J by 0 bases, with 7 bases of the junction left unmatched. The CDR3 is 17 residues long. Germline CDR1 SGHRS, CDR2 YFSETQ. CDR3 in DNA: TGCGCCAGCAGCTTGTTGACAGGGAAGAGCTCTGGAAACACCATATATTTT. Its protein is CASSLLTGKSSGNTIYF.

The chain carries TRBV5-1 and TRBJ2-1, with 7 nucleotides matching TRBD2. V lost 3 bases to trimming and J lost 10 bases; unmatched junction nucleotides: 7. This CDR3 is 13 amino acids long. Germline-derived CDR1 and CDR2 are SGHRS and YFSETQ. This CDR3 is CASSSHGGSEQFF. For the CDR3, the DNA is TGCGCCAGCAGCTCCCATGGCGGGAGCGAGCAGTTCTTC.

V and J are TRBV2 and TRBJ2-3; 7 bases are a match to TRBD1. The junction had 7 bases not matched to a gene; V was cut back by 3 bases and J by 1 base. Germline assignment: CDR1 SNHLY and CDR2 FYNNEI. The CDR3 sequence is 16 residues long. CDR3 coding DNA: TGTGCCAGCAGTGATTTGGTCGGGACAGGCACAGATACGCAGTATTTT. Amino acid sequence: CASSDLVGTGTDTQYF.